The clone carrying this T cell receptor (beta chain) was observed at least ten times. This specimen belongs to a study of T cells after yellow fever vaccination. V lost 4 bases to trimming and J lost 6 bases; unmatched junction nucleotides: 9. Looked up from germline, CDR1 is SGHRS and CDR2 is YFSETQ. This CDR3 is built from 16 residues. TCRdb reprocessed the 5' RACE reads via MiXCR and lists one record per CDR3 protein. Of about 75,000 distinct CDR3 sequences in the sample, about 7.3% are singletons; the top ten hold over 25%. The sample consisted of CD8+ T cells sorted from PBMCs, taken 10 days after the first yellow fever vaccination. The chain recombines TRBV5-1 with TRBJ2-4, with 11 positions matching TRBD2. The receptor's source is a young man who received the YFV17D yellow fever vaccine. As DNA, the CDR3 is TGCGCCAGCAGCCGACCGGGACTAGCGGAACGAAACATTCAGTACTTC. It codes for CASSRPGLAERNIQYF.